Shown below are 3 T cell receptor beta chains from a single sample sequenced in a study of shared clonotypes between healthy human individuals. The naive CD8 population came from CD45RO-negative cells selected for CCR7, without terminally differentiated effector memory CD45RA+ cells. Here immunoSEQ multiplex PCR was the method, and the copy in TCRdb shows in-frame clones only, minus some. The sample lists some 1,900,000 clones; over 85% were seen once. The sequenced sample consisted of naive CD8+ T cells sorted from blood. These receptors were obtained from a young man in good health.

V is TRBV7-9 and J is TRBJ1-4, with D unresolved. V lost 5 bases and J 8 bases, leaving 18 bases between the germline ends. The CDR3 covers 15 residues. Germline V gene sequence: CDR1 SEHNR, CDR2 FQNEAQ (reference sequence). The DNA for the CDR3 is TGTGCCAGCAGCCATCCGACTCGAGGGAAGGAAAAACTGTTTTTT. This codes for CASSHPTRGKEKLFF.

This clone was detected once. The chain couples TRBV13 to TRBJ1-2, with D possibly TRBD1 on 5 matching bases. Germline V gene data show CDR1 as PRHDT and CDR2 as FYEKMQ (reference sequence). V was shortened by 5 bases and J by 3 bases, with 25 bases between the two germline ends. The length of the CDR3 is 18 residues. DNA for the CDR3: TGTGCCAGCAGCCGATTCGAGGACGGGGCTTTTGGCTACTATGGCTACACCTTC. Translated, it gives CASSRFEDGAFGYYGYTF. The full variable domain, its missing parts supplied by reference TRBV13 and TRBJ1-2, is AAGVIQSPRHLIKEKRETATLKCYPIPRHDTVYWYQQGPGQDPQFLISFYEKMQSDKGSIPDRFSAQQFSDYHSELNMSSLELGDSALYFCASSRFEDGAFGYYGYTFGSGTRLTVV.

V gene TRBV6-6 combines with J gene TRBJ2-7; 8 nucleotides agree with TRBD2. The germline V gene encodes CDR1 MNHNY and CDR2 SVGAGI (reference sequence). CDR3 length equals 16 residues. Trimming took 4 bases from V and 0 from J; bases not matched to a gene: 8. In DNA form, the CDR3 reads TGTGCCAGCAGTTTATCATCTAGCGGGCCCTCCTACGAGCAGTACTTC. Translation: CASSLSSSGPSYEQYF.